This T cell receptor (beta chain) was sequenced during a study of cytomegalovirus exposure and HLA in healthy donors. The study's findings and limits: Associated with cytomegalovirus, according to the listing, were some 180 TCR beta chains.

Comments on this clone: What it binds is not known.

The PCR employed 60 Vbeta primers together with 13 Jbeta primers. Sequencing used immunoSEQ multiplex PCR; TCRdb keeps in-frame clones, though not all of them. The table records approximately 150,000 clones, around 65% of them present only once. The germline V and J ends were trimmed by 4 bases and 1 base, with 11 bases remaining between them. The CDR3 sequence is 14 residues long. Germline loops: CDR1 SGHRS, CDR2 YFSETQ. The source is a woman in her 30s in good health and CMV-seropositive. The sample taken for sequencing was PBMCs. The chain has TRBV5-1 and TRBJ2-5; D is undetermined. The CDR3 spells CASSATPPQETQYF. The CDR3 DNA follows: TGCGCCAGCAGCGCCACACCACCCCAAGAGACCCAGTACTTC.